Each of the 5 T cell receptor beta chains below was sequenced from the same sample in a study of cytomegalovirus exposure and HLA in healthy donors (TCRdb year 2017). The library was prepared using the immunoSEQ multiplex PCR assay. A mixture of 60 forward primers for TCR Vbeta segments and 13 reverse primers for TCR Jbeta segments was used in the multiplex PCR. TCRdb limited this immuneACCESS table to in-frame rearrangements with V and J called. A share of clones is missing; checked studies link under half to unresolved V genes, and the rest is unexplained. This specimen's table enumerates about 150,000 clones. Of the sample, around 1.6% falls within the top ten clones. The sequencing sample was made of PBMCs. The receptor source for this set is a woman in her 50s in good health and CMV-seronegative.

The V call is TRBV6-5, the J call TRBJ2-7, with TRBD2 identical over 9 bases. The CDR3 has 14 amino acids. Germline loops: CDR1 MNHEY, CDR2 SVGAGI. V was clipped by 6 bases and J by 2 bases; unmatched bases: 5. CDR3 protein: CASRTLAGTYEQYF. Written as DNA, the CDR3 is TGTGCCAGCAGAACACTAGCGGGTACCTACGAGCAGTACTTC.

This rearrangement joins TRBV7-9 to TRBJ1-1; D perhaps matches TRBD1 (6 bases). Trimming removed 5 bases from V and 2 bases from J, with 9 bases in between. The germline V gene encodes CDR1 SEHNR and CDR2 FQNEAQ (reference sequence). This CDR3 region has 13 residues. This chain's CDR3 is CASSVDSNTEAFF. The CDR3 DNA is TGTGCCAGCAGCGTGGACAGTAACACTGAAGCTTTCTTT.

The rearrangement links TRBV5-1 to TRBJ2-7; a weak D match, TRBD1 (6 bases). Trimming removed 4 bases from V and 1 base from J, with 15 bases in between. Germline CDR1 SGHRS, CDR2 YFSETQ. The CDR3 spans 15 residues. The CDR3 reads CASSTTGSLSYEQYF. The CDR3 nucleotides read TGCGCCAGCAGCACAACAGGGAGTTTGTCCTACGAGCAGTACTTC.

V and J are TRBV7-6 and TRBJ2-7; D is perhaps TRBD2 (5 bases). The CDR3 is 13 amino acids. The germline V gene has CDR1 SGHVS and CDR2 FNYEAQ. Between the trimmed V and J ends, which lost 5 bases and 3 bases, there was a span of 11 bases. The CDR3 reads CASSDGVRYEQYF. DNA of the CDR3: TGTGCCAGCAGCGACGGGGTCCGCTACGAGCAGTACTTC.

V is TRBV19 and J is TRBJ1-5, with 8 bases that match TRBD1. Trimming cost V 9 bases and J 1 base; bases outside gene matches: 8. This CDR3 is 15 amino acids long. Germline assignment: CDR1 LNHDA and CDR2 SQIVND (reference sequence). The CDR3 nucleotides are TGTGCCAGCTGGACAGGGCCCCTAAGCAATCAGCCCCAGCATTTT. It translates to CASWTGPLSNQPQHF.